Listed below are T cell receptor beta chains from one sample, sequenced in a study of response to subunit inactivated influenza vaccine. MiXCR, applied by TCRdb to the RT-PCR reads, yields one record per CDR3 protein. The data hold around 170,000 distinct CDR3 sequences, with around 10% observed a single time. Source: CD8+ T cells sorted from PBMCs, taken 23 months after vaccination. These receptor sequences come from a man aged 45-69 years who received an inactivated influenza vaccine. The CDR3 runs from the conserved cysteine through the conserved F or W. The D gene is left open where the match is weak. Expanded clones get a size class; other rows say once, few or many, or leave the size out.

v_gene,j_gene,d_gene,abundance,CDR3nt,CDR3aa
TRBV4-3,TRBJ1-2,NA,many,TGCGCCAGCAGCCCCGGGACGGAACTATATGGCTACACCTTC,CASSPGTELYGYTF
TRBV6-1,TRBJ2-3,NA,NA,TGTGCCAGCAGTGACGGTGGATCTTCCTCTACAGATACGCAGTATTTT,CASSDGGSSSTDTQYF
TRBV28,TRBJ1-6,NA,few,TGTGCCAGCAGTTTCCCGGGGGTTCCCCTCCACTTT,CASSFPGVPLHF
TRBV15,TRBJ2-5,TRBD2,NA,TGTGCCACCAGCGGACGGACTAGCGGGGGCCAAGAGACCCAGTACTTC,CATSGRTSGGQETQYF
TRBV28,TRBJ2-1,TRBD2,few,TGTGCCAGCAGGAGGACTAGCGGGAGGACAAGGAATGAGCAGTTCTTC,CASRRTSGRTRNEQFF
TRBV20-1,TRBJ2-3,TRBD2,NA,TGCAGTGCTAGTAGCGGGAGGGGTCCAGATACGCAGTATTTT,CSASSGRGPDTQYF
TRBV6-5,TRBJ2-1,TRBD1,many,TGTGCCAGCAGTGCCAGGGGGAATGAGCAGTTCTTC,CASSARGNEQFF
TRBV7-6,TRBJ2-7,NA,few,TGTGCCAGCAGCCCGACTACCGAACCCTCCTACGAGCAGTACTTC,CASSPTTEPSYEQYF
TRBV10-3,TRBJ1-1,TRBD1,many,TGTGCCATCAGATACGGGACAGATATCAACACTGAAGCTTTCTTT,CAIRYGTDINTEAFF
TRBV6-6,TRBJ1-1,NA,few,TGTGCCAGCAGCTTTACAGGGGAAGCTTTCTTT,CASSFTGEAFF
TRBV10-3,TRBJ1-4,TRBD1,NA,TGTGCCACCCGACAGGGGGAAGGGGGAACTAATGAAAAACTGTTTTTT,CATRQGEGGTNEKLFF
TRBV15,TRBJ2-2,NA,NA,TGTGCCACCAGCCGCTTGGTCACCGGGGAGCTGTTTTTT,CATSRLVTGELFF
TRBV12-3/TRBV12-4,TRBJ2-7,TRBD1,NA,TGTGCCAGCAGCCCGGGACAGGGGAGCTCCTACGAGCAGTACTTC,CASSPGQGSSYEQYF
TRBV27,TRBJ2-1,NA,many,TGTGCCAGCAATGTGCTCGGCTCCTACAATGAGCAGTTCTTC,CASNVLGSYNEQFF
TRBV15,TRBJ1-1,NA,NA,TGTGCCACCAGCTGGTACGGGAGCTCGATCGAAGCTTTCTTT,CATSWYGSSIEAFF
TRBV5-1,TRBJ2-7,NA,few,TGCGCCAGCAGCTTGCGGGAGAGAACCTACGAGCAGTACTTC,CASSLRERTYEQYF
TRBV27,TRBJ1-1,TRBD1,NA,TGTGCCAGCAGTCTCTGGACAGGAGCTGGTAGGGCGGAAGCTTTCTTT,CASSLWTGAGRAEAFF
TRBV28,TRBJ2-1,TRBD1,few,TGTGCCAGCAGGTCCGGACAGGGATTCTACAATCAGCAGTTCTTC,CASRSGQGFYNQQFF
TRBV27,TRBJ2-3,NA,NA,TGTGCCAGCAGTTTGTTGGCTAGCGCCCATTCAGGGGGGGGTACGCAGTATTTT,CASSLLASAHSGGGTQYF
TRBV27,TRBJ2-2,TRBD2,NA,TGTGCCAGCAGCCGACTAGCGGCGAACACCGGGGAGCTGTTTTTT,CASSRLAANTGELFF
TRBV29-1,TRBJ2-1,TRBD2,many,TGCAGCGTGGAATCCCTAGCGGGCGTACCCTACAATGAGCAGTTCTTC,CSVESLAGVPYNEQFF
TRBV9,TRBJ2-1,NA,many,TGTGCCAGCAGCCCCGTGCCTTCTATTGAGCAGTTCTTC,CASSPVPSIEQFF
TRBV29-1,TRBJ2-1,TRBD2,few,TGCAGCGTTGGCGGGAGGGGGGAGTTCTTC,CSVGGRGEFF
TRBV12-3/TRBV12-4,TRBJ2-3,TRBD2,many,TGTGCCAGCAGTTTAGGGTGGGGACTAGCGGGGAAAACAGATACGCAGTATTTT,CASSLGWGLAGKTDTQYF
TRBV9,TRBJ2-3,NA,NA,TGTGCCAGCAGCGATACCGGCACAGATACGCAGTATTTT,CASSDTGTDTQYF
TRBV12-3/TRBV12-4,TRBJ2-7,NA,NA,TGTGCCAGCAGTTTGACAGTTAACTCCTACGAGCAGTACTTC,CASSLTVNSYEQYF
TRBV5-5,TRBJ1-5,NA,few,TGTGCCAGCAGCCCCGGGACCATCCCATGGCCCCAGCATTTT,CASSPGTIPWPQHF
TRBV6-5,TRBJ2-7,TRBD1,NA,TGTGCCAGCAGTTACTGGGGACAGGGTGCCTACGAGCAGTACTTC,CASSYWGQGAYEQYF
TRBV5-1,TRBJ2-1,NA,NA,TGCGCCAGCAGCTTGGCGGCAGGGGGGGACAATGAGCAGTTCTTC,CASSLAAGGDNEQFF
TRBV20-1,TRBJ2-7,TRBD1,NA,TGCAGTGCTAGGACAGGGTTTTACGAGCAGTACTTC,CSARTGFYEQYF
TRBV27,TRBJ2-7,NA,NA,TGTGCCAGCAGTTTAGGGGGACCTGCATTCTACGAGCAGTACTTC,CASSLGGPAFYEQYF
TRBV12-3/TRBV12-4,TRBJ1-5,NA,few,TGTGCCAGCAGTTTTGGGGGAGGGGGCAATCAGCCCCAGCATTTT,CASSFGGGGNQPQHF
TRBV5-1,TRBJ2-5,NA,few,TGCGCCAGCAGCTGGTCTCCGGGACCTAAGGCGTGGGAGACCCAGTACTTC,CASSWSPGPKAWETQYF
TRBV5-5,TRBJ2-1,NA,NA,TGTGCCAGCAGACCCGCGGGGACCTCCAATGAGCAGTTCTTC,CASRPAGTSNEQFF
TRBV4-1,TRBJ2-1,TRBD2,few,TGCGCCAGCAGCTCCGGGGGGGTCCGAGGTGAGCAGTTCTTC,CASSSGGVRGEQFF
TRBV20-1,TRBJ1-2,NA,NA,TGCAGTGCACCCGAGACAACTAACTATGGCTACACCTTC,CSAPETTNYGYTF
TRBV10-2,TRBJ2-3,NA,NA,TGCGCCAGCAGTGAGTGGGTCCCAGGGGATACGCAGTATTTT,CASSEWVPGDTQYF